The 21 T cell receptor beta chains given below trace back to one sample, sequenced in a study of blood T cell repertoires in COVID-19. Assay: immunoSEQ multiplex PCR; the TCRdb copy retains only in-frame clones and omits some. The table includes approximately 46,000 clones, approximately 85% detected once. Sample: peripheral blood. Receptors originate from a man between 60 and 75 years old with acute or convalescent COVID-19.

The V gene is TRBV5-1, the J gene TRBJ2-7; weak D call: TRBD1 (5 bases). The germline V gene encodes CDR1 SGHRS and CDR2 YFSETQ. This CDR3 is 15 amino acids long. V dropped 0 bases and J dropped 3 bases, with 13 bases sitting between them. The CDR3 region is CASSLEQVGFYEQYF. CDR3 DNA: TGCGCCAGCAGCTTGGAACAGGTCGGCTTCTACGAGCAGTACTTC.

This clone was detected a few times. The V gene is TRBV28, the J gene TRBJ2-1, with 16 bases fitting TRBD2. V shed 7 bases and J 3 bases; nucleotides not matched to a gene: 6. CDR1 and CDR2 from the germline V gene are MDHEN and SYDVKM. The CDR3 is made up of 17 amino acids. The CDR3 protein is CASTGTSGRDFYNEQFF. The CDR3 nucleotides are TGTGCCAGCACCGGGACTAGCGGGAGGGACTTCTACAATGAGCAGTTCTTC.

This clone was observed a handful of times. Here the CDR3 reads CSGGGQGADGYGYTF. CDR3 in DNA: TGCAGCGGGGGTGGACAGGGGGCGGACGGCTATGGCTACACCTTC. J is TRBJ1-2 and V is TRBV29-1; 11 nucleotides match TRBD1. Germline CDR1 reads SQVTM; CDR2 reads ANQGSEA. The CDR3 consists of 15 residues. V gave up 7 bases and J gave up 4 bases; unmatched junction bases: 11.

CDR3 sequence: CASSVRDNSYGYTF. The DNA of the CDR3 is TGTGCCAGCAGCGTCCGGGACAATTCCTATGGCTACACCTTC. The rearrangement links TRBV9 to TRBJ1-2; D may be TRBD1 (6 bases). V lost 2 bases to trimming and J lost 4 bases, with 12 bases between them. The CDR3 loop spans 14 amino acids. Germline-derived CDR1 and CDR2 are SGDLS and YYNGEE.

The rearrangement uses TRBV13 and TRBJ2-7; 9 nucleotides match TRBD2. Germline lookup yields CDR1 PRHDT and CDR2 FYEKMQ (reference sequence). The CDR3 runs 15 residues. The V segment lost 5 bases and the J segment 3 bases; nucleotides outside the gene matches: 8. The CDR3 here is CASSRRGGGYYEQYF. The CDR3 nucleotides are TGTGCCAGCAGCCGGCGGGGGGGAGGGTACTACGAGCAGTACTTC.

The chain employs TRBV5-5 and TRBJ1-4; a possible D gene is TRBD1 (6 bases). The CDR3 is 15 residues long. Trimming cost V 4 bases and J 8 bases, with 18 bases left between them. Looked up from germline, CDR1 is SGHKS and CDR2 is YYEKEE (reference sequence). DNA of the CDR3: TGTGCCAGCAGCAGTACCGGGACAAAAGTAGAAAAACTGTTTTTT. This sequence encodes CASSSTGTKVEKLFF.

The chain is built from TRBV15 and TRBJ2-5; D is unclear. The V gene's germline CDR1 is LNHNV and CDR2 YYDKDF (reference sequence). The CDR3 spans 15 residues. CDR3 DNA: TGTGCGACGCCACCAGCACCACCCCGCAGGGAGACCCAGTACTTC. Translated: CATPPAPPRRETQYF.

The CDR3 DNA follows: TGCGCCAGCAGCTTGGAGCGGGACAATGAGCAGTTCTTC. It specifies CASSLERDNEQFF. The chain is built from TRBV5-1 and TRBJ2-1; a possible D gene is TRBD2 (6 bases). Germline V gene sequence: CDR1 SGHRS, CDR2 YFSETQ. The CDR3 is 13 amino acids. The V and J ends lost 0 bases and 5 bases respectively, with 6 bases between them.

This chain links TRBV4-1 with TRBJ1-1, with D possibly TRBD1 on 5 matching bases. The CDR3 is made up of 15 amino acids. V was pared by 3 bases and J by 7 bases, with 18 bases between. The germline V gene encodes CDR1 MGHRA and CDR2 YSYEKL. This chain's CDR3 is CASSHGPGKIGEAFF. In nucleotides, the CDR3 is TGCGCCAGCAGCCACGGCCCAGGGAAGATTGGTGAAGCTTTCTTT.

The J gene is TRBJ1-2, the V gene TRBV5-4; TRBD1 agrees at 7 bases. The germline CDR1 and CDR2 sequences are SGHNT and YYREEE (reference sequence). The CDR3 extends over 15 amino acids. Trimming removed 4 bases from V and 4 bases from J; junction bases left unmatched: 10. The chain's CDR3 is CASSHPRDSLYGYTF. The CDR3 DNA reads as TGTGCCAGCAGCCACCCTCGGGACAGTCTCTATGGCTACACCTTC.

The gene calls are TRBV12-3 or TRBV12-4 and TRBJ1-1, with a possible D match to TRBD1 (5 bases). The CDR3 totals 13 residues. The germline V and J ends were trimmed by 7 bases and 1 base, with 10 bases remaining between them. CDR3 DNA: TGTGCCAGCACCTTAACAGGGAACACTGAAGCTTTCTTT. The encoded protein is CASTLTGNTEAFF.

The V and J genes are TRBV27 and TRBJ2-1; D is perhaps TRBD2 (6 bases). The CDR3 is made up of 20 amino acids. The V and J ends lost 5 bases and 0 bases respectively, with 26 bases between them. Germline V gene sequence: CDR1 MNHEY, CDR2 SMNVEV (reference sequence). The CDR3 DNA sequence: TGTGCCAGCAGTAGACTCCGGGGGTTACAAGCAACAGGCTCCTACAATGAGCAGTTCTTC. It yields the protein CASSRLRGLQATGSYNEQFF.

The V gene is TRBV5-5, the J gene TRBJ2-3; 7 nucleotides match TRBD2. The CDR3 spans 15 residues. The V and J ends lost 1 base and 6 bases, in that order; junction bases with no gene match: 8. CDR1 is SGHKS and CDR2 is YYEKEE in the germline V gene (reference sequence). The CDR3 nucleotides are TGTGCCAGCAGCTTGCTCGTGCGGCGGGAGGATACGCAGTATTTT. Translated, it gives CASSLLVRREDTQYF.

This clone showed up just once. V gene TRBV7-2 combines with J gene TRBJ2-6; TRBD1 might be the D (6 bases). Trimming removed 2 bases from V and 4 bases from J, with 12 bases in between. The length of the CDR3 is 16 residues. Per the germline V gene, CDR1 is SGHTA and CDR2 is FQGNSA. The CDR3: CASSLKGVSGANVLTF. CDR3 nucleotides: TGTGCCAGCAGCTTAAAGGGGGTTTCCGGGGCCAACGTCCTGACTTTC.

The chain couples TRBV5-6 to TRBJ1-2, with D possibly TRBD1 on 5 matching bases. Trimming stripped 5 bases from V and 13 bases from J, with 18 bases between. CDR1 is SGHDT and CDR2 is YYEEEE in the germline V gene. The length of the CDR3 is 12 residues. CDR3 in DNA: TGTGCCAGCAGGTTAAGGGAGGGACCAGGCACCTTC. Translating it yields CASRLREGPGTF.

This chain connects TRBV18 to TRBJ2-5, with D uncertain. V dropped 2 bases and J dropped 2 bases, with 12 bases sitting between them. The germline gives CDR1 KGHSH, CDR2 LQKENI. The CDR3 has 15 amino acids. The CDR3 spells CASSPGPSRQETQYF. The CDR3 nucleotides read TGTGCCAGCTCACCAGGGCCAAGCAGGCAAGAGACCCAGTACTTC.

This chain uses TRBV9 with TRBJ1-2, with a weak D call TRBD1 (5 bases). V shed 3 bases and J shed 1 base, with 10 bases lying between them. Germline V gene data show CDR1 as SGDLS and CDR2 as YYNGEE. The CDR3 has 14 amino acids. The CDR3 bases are TGTGCCAGCAGCGACGACAGATATAACTATGGCTACACCTTC. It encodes CASSDDRYNYGYTF.

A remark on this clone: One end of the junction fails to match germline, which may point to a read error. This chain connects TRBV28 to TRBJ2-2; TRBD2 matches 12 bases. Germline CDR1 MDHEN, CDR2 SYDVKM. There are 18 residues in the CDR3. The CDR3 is CASSLLAGGHVEHRGAVF. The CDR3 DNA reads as TGTGCCAGCAGTTTACTAGCGGGAGGGCACGTCGAACACCGGGGAGCTGTTTTT.

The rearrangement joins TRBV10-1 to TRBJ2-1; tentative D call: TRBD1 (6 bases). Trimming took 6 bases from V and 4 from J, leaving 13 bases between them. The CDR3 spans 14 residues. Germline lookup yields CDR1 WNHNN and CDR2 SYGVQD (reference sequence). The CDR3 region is CASSLGQRYNEQFF. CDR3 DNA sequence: TGCGCCAGCAGCCTCGGACAGCGTTACAATGAGCAGTTCTTC.

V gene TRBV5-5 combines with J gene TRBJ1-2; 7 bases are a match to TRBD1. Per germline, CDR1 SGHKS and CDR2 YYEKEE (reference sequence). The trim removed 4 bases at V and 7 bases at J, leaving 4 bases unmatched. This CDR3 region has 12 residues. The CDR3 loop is CASSETGFGYTF. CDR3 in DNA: TGTGCCAGCAGCGAGACAGGGTTTGGCTACACCTTC. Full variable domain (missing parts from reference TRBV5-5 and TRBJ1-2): DAGVTQSPTHLIKTRGQQVTLRCSPISGHKSVSWYQQVLGQGPQFIFQYYEKEERGRGNFPDRFSARQFPNYSSELNVNALLLGDSALYLCASSETGFGYTFGSGTRLTVV.

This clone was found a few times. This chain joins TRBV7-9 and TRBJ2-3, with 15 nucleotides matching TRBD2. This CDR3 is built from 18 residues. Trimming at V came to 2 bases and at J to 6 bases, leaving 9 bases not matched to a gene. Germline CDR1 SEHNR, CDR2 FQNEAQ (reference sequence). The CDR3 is CASSLPFRTSGRADTQYF. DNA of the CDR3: TGTGCCAGCAGCTTACCGTTCCGGACTAGCGGGAGGGCCGATACGCAGTATTTT.